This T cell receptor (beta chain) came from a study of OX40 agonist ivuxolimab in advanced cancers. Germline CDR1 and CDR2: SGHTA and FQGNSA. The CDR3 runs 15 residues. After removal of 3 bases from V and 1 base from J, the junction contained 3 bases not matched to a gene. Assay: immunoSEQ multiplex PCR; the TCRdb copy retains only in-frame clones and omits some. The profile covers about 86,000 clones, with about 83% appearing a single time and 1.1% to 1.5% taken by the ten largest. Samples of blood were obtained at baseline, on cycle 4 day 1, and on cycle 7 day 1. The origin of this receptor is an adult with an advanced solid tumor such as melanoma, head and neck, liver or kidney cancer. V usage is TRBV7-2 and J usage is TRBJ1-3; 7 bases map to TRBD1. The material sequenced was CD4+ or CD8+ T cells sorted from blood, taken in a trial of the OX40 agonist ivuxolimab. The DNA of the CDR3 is TGTGCCAGCAGCTTTGAGACAGGGTCTGGAAACACCATATATTTT. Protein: CASSFETGSGNTIYF.